Below, 26 T cell receptor beta chains from the same sample are listed, as sequenced in a study of beta chain features in type 1 diabetes. Study-wide findings and caveats: In every one of the four CD4+ subsets, TCRB CDR3s were moderately but significantly shorter in Type 1 diabetes patients.

Reverse transcription of all isolated RNA meant that expressed TCRB transcripts were sequenced. Here immunoSEQ multiplex PCR was the method, and the copy in TCRdb shows in-frame clones only, minus some. The sample has hundreds of thousands of clones, over 13% seen once. These TCRs are of unknown antigen specificity. Sample: naive CD4+ T cells from blood. The receptors were sampled from a man aged 18 to 29 with type 1 diabetes.

This rearrangement joins TRBV29-1 to TRBJ2-2, with D maybe TRBD2 (5 bases). This CDR3 is built from 13 residues. From germline, CDR1 is SQVTM and CDR2 ANQGSEA. V was cut by 4 bases and J by 1 base, with 7 bases left in between. The CDR3 is CSVAEGNTGELFF. CDR3 in DNA: TGCAGCGTTGCCGAGGGGAACACCGGGGAGCTGTTTTTT.

The chain recombines TRBV4-2 with TRBJ2-7; 7 nucleotides align to TRBD1. J lost 4 bases, V lost 1 base, and 7 bases had no gene match. The CDR3 loop spans 15 amino acids. Germline V gene data show CDR1 as LGHNA and CDR2 as YNFKEQ. The CDR3 nucleotides read TGTGCCAGCAGCCAAGCTACAGGACAGGCGTACGAGCAGTACTTC. Amino acids: CASSQATGQAYEQYF.

This sequence joins TRBV5-1 and TRBJ1-1, with D tentatively TRBD1 (5 bases). CDR1 is SGHRS, CDR2 YFSETQ, per germline. The V end lost 0 bases, the J end lost 10 bases, and 19 bases lay between the germline ends. This CDR3 is 15 amino acids long. The CDR3 DNA reads as TGCGCCAGCAGCTTGGAAGCCGGGGGAATGTACGGAGCTTTCTTT. Translation: CASSLEAGGMYGAFF.

This clone was seen a handful of times. This chain connects TRBV30 to TRBJ2-5; D is perhaps TRBD2 (6 bases). The length of the CDR3 is 12 residues. Germline V gene lookup returns CDR1 GTSNPN and CDR2 SVGIG (reference sequence). The V gene lost 5 bases and the J gene lost 2 bases, with 9 bases spanning the gap. For the CDR3, the DNA is TGTGCCTGGGCGGGACCTCAAGAGACCCAGTACTTC. Translated: CAWAGPQETQYF.

The chain links TRBV28 to TRBJ2-7, with D hard to call. Per germline, CDR1 MDHEN and CDR2 SYDVKM. Trimming left V 8 bases short and J 0 bases short, with 14 bases between. The CDR3 extends over 14 amino acids. CDR3 residues: CASSVPTSSYEQYF. The CDR3, as DNA: TGTGCCAGCTCGGTGCCCACGAGCTCCTACGAGCAGTACTTC.

This clone was observed a few times. Within the sample, other DNA sequences also encode this same CDR3. V gene TRBV7-2 combines with J gene TRBJ2-5; D not certain. V was clipped by 4 bases and J by 1 base, with 7 bases between them. Per the germline V gene, CDR1 is SGHTA and CDR2 is FQGNSA. The CDR3 totals 13 residues. The CDR3 reads CASSSDRQETQYF. The CDR3 DNA reads TGTGCCAGCAGCTCGGACCGCCAAGAGACCCAGTACTTC.

With regard to this clone: The same CDR3 can be traced to other DNA sequences in this sample. The gene calls are TRBV30 and TRBJ2-7; no definite D call. The germline V gene has CDR1 GTSNPN and CDR2 SVGIG (reference sequence). This CDR3 region has 12 residues. Trimming shortened V by 2 bases and J by 1 base, and 6 bases separated the two germline ends. The DNA for the CDR3 is TGTGCCTGGAGTCCAAGTTCCTACGAGCAGTACTTC. Encoded protein: CAWSPSSYEQYF. Full variable domain (outside the CDR3, taken from reference TRBV30 and TRBJ2-7): SQTIHQWPATLVQPVGSPLSLECTVEGTSNPNLYWYRQAAGRGLQLLFYSVGIGQISSEVPQNLSASRPQDRQFILSSKKLLLSDSGFYLCAWSPSSYEQYFGPGTRLTVT.

The chain uses TRBV7-6 and TRBJ2-1; maybe TRBD1 (6 bases). Trimming took off 2 bases at V and 2 bases at J, with 10 bases between the two ends. Looked up from germline, CDR1 is SGHVS and CDR2 is FNYEAQ. This CDR3 contains 15 residues. CDR3 residues: CASSLSQGPYNEQFF. The CDR3 nucleotides are TGTGCCAGCAGCTTATCACAGGGACCCTACAATGAGCAGTTCTTC.

V usage is TRBV25-1 and J usage is TRBJ2-2, with no clear D. CDR3 length: 16 residues. Germline CDR1 is MGHDK and CDR2 is SYGVNS. Trimming took 1 base from V and 5 from J, leaving 14 bases between them. The CDR3 is CASSEWSLGSTGELFF. The DNA for the CDR3 is TGTGCCAGCAGTGAATGGTCGTTGGGAAGTACCGGGGAGCTGTTTTTT.

There are a few counts of this clone. The chain combines TRBV28 with TRBJ2-7, with D hard to call. CDR3 length equals 11 residues. Germline V CDR1 and CDR2: MDHEN, SYDVKM. V gave up 5 bases and J gave up 7 bases, with 9 bases separating them. CDR3 DNA: TGTGCCAGCAGTAAAACCCAGGAGCAGTACTTC. Amino acid sequence: CASSKTQEQYF.

This clone was seen more than once but under ten times. This chain uses TRBV13 with TRBJ2-7; D uncertain. This CDR3 comprises 11 residues. Trimming removed 3 bases at V and 4 bases at J, with 4 bases between. Germline CDR1 reads PRHDT; CDR2 reads FYEKMQ (reference sequence). CDR3 in DNA: TGTGCCAGCAGCTTCTATTACGAGCAGTACTTC. It specifies CASSFYYEQYF. The whole variable domain, filled in from reference TRBV13 and TRBJ2-7, reads AAGVIQSPRHLIKEKRETATLKCYPIPRHDTVYWYQQGPGQDPQFLISFYEKMQSDKGSIPDRFSAQQFSDYHSELNMSSLELGDSALYFCASSFYYEQYFGPGTRLTVT.

The V gene is TRBV30, the J gene TRBJ2-7; D not certain. V lost 4 bases and J 2 bases, leaving 12 bases between the germline ends. This CDR3 region has 13 residues. Germline loops: CDR1 GTSNPN, CDR2 SVGIG (reference sequence). The CDR3 is CAWNSDWAYEQYF. The DNA for the CDR3 is TGTGCCTGGAACTCGGATTGGGCCTACGAGCAGTACTTC.

This clone was picked up a small number of times. This chain connects TRBV7-2 to TRBJ1-2; no clear D. CDR1 and CDR2 from the germline V gene are SGHTA and FQGNSA. This CDR3 comprises 15 residues. The germline V and J ends were trimmed by 3 bases and 3 bases, with 14 bases remaining between them. The CDR3 loop reads CASSFGERRYYGYTF. Written as DNA, the CDR3 is TGTGCCAGCAGCTTTGGGGAGAGGCGCTACTATGGCTACACCTTC.

This clone was counted between two and nine times. This chain links TRBV29-1 with TRBJ1-1; no reliable D call. This CDR3 has 13 amino acids. Trimming took 5 bases from V and 1 from J, leaving 11 bases between them. Germline V gene data show CDR1 as SQVTM and CDR2 as ANQGSEA. The CDR3 coding sequence is TGCAGCGTTTACGGAACAGCGAACACTGAAGCTTTCTTT. This sequence encodes CSVYGTANTEAFF.

This clone was seen a few times. The rearrangement links TRBV6-5 to TRBJ2-4; D is unclear. This CDR3 is 11 amino acids long. Germline V gene data show CDR1 as MNHEY and CDR2 as SVGAGI. V was pared by 4 bases and J by 14 bases, with 12 bases between. The CDR3 sequence is CASSSTGPEYF. The CDR3 bases are TGTGCCAGCAGTTCAACCGGGCCCGAGTACTTC.

This chain connects TRBV30 to TRBJ1-2; D gene unclear. From germline, CDR1 is GTSNPN and CDR2 SVGIG (reference sequence). CDR3 length equals 13 residues. V lost 0 bases and J 4 bases, leaving 9 bases between the germline ends. The CDR3 DNA reads TGTGCCTGGAGTGTAGGGCCGGGCTATGGCTACACCTTC. It is translated as CAWSVGPGYGYTF. Supplemented by reference TRBV30 and TRBJ1-2, the full variable domain reads SQTIHQWPATLVQPVGSPLSLECTVEGTSNPNLYWYRQAAGRGLQLLFYSVGIGQISSEVPQNLSASRPQDRQFILSSKKLLLSDSGFYLCAWSVGPGYGYTFGSGTRLTVV.

The chain joins TRBV10-2 to TRBJ2-7; possibly TRBD1 or TRBD2 for D (5 bases each). This CDR3 has 14 amino acids. The germline gives CDR1 WSHSY, CDR2 SAAADI. V was shortened by 1 base and J by 8 bases, with 15 bases between the two germline ends. In DNA form, the CDR3 reads TGCGCCAGCAGTGAGTTCATGCAGGGAGTCAAGCAGTACTTC. It translates to CASSEFMQGVKQYF.

The chain is built from TRBV30 and TRBJ2-3, with a possible D match to TRBD1 (6 bases). CDR1 is GTSNPN, CDR2 SVGIG, per germline (reference sequence). The CDR3 spans 15 residues. The germline V and J ends were trimmed by 0 bases and 1 base, with 11 bases remaining between them. CDR3 amino acids: CAWSVQGVGTDTQYF. As DNA, the CDR3 is TGTGCCTGGAGTGTACAGGGCGTAGGCACAGATACGCAGTATTTT.

The chain carries TRBV23-1 and TRBJ2-7, with TRBD1 matching 10 bases. TRBV23-1 carries the ORF label, with uncertain function. Trimming at V came to 0 bases and at J to 0 bases, leaving 2 bases not matched to a gene. The CDR3 extends over 16 amino acids. As DNA, the CDR3 is TGCGCCAGCAGTCAATCGACAGGGGGCATCTCCTACGAGCAGTACTTC. Amino acid sequence: CASSQSTGGISYEQYF.

This sequence joins TRBV2 and TRBJ1-5; D remains ambiguous. The length of the CDR3 is 14 residues. V was pared by 7 bases and J by 3 bases, with 13 bases between. CDR1 and CDR2 (germline): SNHLY, FYNNEI. CDR3 sequence (DNA): TGTGCCAGCAATCCCAGCACCTTCAATCAGCCCCAGCATTTT. As protein: CASNPSTFNQPQHF. The variable domain in full, with the rest retrieved from reference TRBV2 and TRBJ1-5, is EPEVTQTPSHQVTQMGQEVILRCVPISNHLYFYWYRQILGQKVEFLVSFYNNEISEKSEIFDDQFSVERPDGSNFTLKIRSTKLEDSAMYFCASNPSTFNQPQHFGDGTRLSIL.

In its sample, this clone was seen once. The J gene is TRBJ2-7, the V gene TRBV5-6, with 13 bases matching TRBD2. The CDR3 covers 13 residues. From germline, CDR1 is SGHDT and CDR2 YYEEEE. Trimming took 3 bases from V and 12 from J; bases not matched to a gene: 6. CDR3 DNA sequence: TGTGCCAGCAGCTCGGGACTAGCGGGGTGGGGGTACTTC. Translated: CASSSGLAGWGYF.

This clone came up a few times. CDR3 sequence: CASSLTRGAFTDTQYF. The CDR3 DNA is TGCGCCAGCAGCTTGACGAGGGGGGCGTTTACAGATACGCAGTATTTT. This chain connects TRBV5-1 to TRBJ2-3; D is tentatively TRBD1 or TRBD2 (6 bases each). Trimming shortened V by 1 base and J by 3 bases, and 15 bases separated the two germline ends. The CDR3 runs 16 residues. In germline, CDR1 is SGHRS, CDR2 YFSETQ.

V and J are TRBV30 and TRBJ2-7; D is perhaps TRBD1 (5 bases). The CDR3 has 14 residues. V lost 7 bases to trimming and J lost 6 bases, with 22 bases between them. Germline values: CDR1 GTSNPN, CDR2 SVGIG (reference sequence). The chain's CDR3 is CAFYQRQTRGEQYF. The CDR3 DNA sequence: TGTGCCTTTTATCAACGCCAGACAAGGGGCGAGCAGTACTTC. The entire variable domain, with the rest obtained from reference TRBV30 and TRBJ2-7, is as follows: SQTIHQWPATLVQPVGSPLSLECTVEGTSNPNLYWYRQAAGRGLQLLFYSVGIGQISSEVPQNLSASRPQDRQFILSSKKLLLSDSGFYLCAFYQRQTRGEQYFGPGTRLTVT.

The V call is TRBV7-3, the J call TRBJ1-2; 10 bases are a match to TRBD1. Germline assignment: CDR1 SGHTA and CDR2 FQGTGA. J was trimmed by 4 bases and V by 5 bases; bases with no gene match: 7. This CDR3 spans 15 amino acids. CDR3 protein: CASSPRTGGSYGYTF. The CDR3 nucleotides read TGTGCCAGCAGCCCCCGGACAGGGGGAAGCTATGGCTACACCTTC.

The table lists this clone with a few counts. The rearrangement links TRBV5-4 to TRBJ2-5; 8 nucleotides align to TRBD1. There are 15 residues in the CDR3. With V trimmed by 4 bases and J by 2 bases, 7 bases remained unmatched. Germline V gene lookup returns CDR1 SGHNT and CDR2 YYREEE (reference sequence). CDR3 sequence: CASSQARTGQETQYF. The CDR3 bases are TGTGCCAGCAGCCAAGCTAGGACAGGGCAAGAGACCCAGTACTTC.

The chain has TRBV28 and TRBJ2-3; D possibly matches TRBD1 or TRBD2 (6 bases each). V was clipped by 6 bases and J by 2 bases, with 12 bases between them. The CDR3 covers 14 residues. Germline lookup yields CDR1 MDHEN and CDR2 SYDVKM. CDR3 DNA sequence: TGTGCCAGCAGCAACGGGGGCGACACAGATACGCAGTATTTT. Encoded protein: CASSNGGDTDTQYF. The full variable domain, rest sourced from reference TRBV28 and TRBJ2-3, is DVKVTQSSRYLVKRTGEKVFLECVQDMDHENMFWYRQDPGLGLRLIYFSYDVKMKEKGDIPEGYSVSREKKERFSLILESASTNQTSMYLCASSNGGDTDTQYFGPGTRLTVL.